Listed here are 15 T cell receptor beta chains from one sample, sequenced in a study of a mutant IDH1 vaccine in newly diagnosed glioma. Antigens for these TCRs are unknown. Time point defined: week 5, during vaccination. Doses comprised 300 ug of mutant IDH1 20-mer peptide each, plus topical imiquimod. Clones were sequenced by immunoSEQ multiplex PCR, and TCRdb holds only the in-frame ones, with some missing. The top ten hold roughly 3.5% of the sample, which has roughly 50,000 clones, around 81% seen once. This sample comprised PBMCs, obtained from a glioma patient whose treatment included an IDH1 peptide vaccine. These receptors originate from a man younger than 40 with glioma.

The chain is built from TRBV15 and TRBJ1-4; D may be TRBD1 (6 bases). Deletions cut 3 bases from V and 8 bases from J, with 16 bases between. The CDR3 contains 15 residues. Germline V gene data show CDR1 as LNHNV and CDR2 as YYDKDF (reference sequence). For the CDR3, the DNA is TGTGCCACCAGCAGGAGGGGGAGCAGGGACGAAAAACTGTTTTTT. Translation gives CATSRRGSRDEKLFF.

The chain uses TRBV4-2 and TRBJ2-2, with D perhaps TRBD2 (6 bases). Germline V gene data show CDR1 as LGHNA and CDR2 as YNFKEQ. With 4 bases removed from V and 0 bases from J, the gap between germline ends came to 9 bases. This CDR3 spans 15 amino acids. As DNA, the CDR3 is TGTGCCAGCAGCCGTAGCGGACCGAACACCGGGGAGCTGTTTTTT. This encodes CASSRSGPNTGELFF.

The chain uses TRBV10-1 and TRBJ2-1; tentative D call: TRBD1 (6 bases). The V gene lost 3 bases and the J gene lost 7 bases, with 7 bases spanning the gap. This CDR3 region has 12 residues. The germline V gene has CDR1 WNHNN and CDR2 SYGVQD (reference sequence). CDR3 bases: TGCGCCAGCAGTGATCAGGGGAATGAGCAGTTCTTC. It encodes CASSDQGNEQFF.

V and J are TRBV6-5 and TRBJ2-1, with D unclear. V lost 2 bases and J 9 bases, leaving 17 bases between the germline ends. The CDR3 runs 15 residues. Germline CDR1 is MNHEY and CDR2 is SVGAGI. CDR3 DNA: TGTGCCAGCAGTTACCAACCCGCCTTGCCCTCTGAGCAGTTCTTC. The encoded protein is CASSYQPALPSEQFF.

The chain is built from TRBV5-6 and TRBJ2-4, with D uncertain. Trimming cost V 0 bases and J 0 bases, with 13 bases left between them. This CDR3 contains 17 residues. Germline values: CDR1 SGHDT, CDR2 YYEEEE. Here the CDR3 reads CASSLAKGRIAKNIQYF. The CDR3 nucleotides are TGTGCCAGCAGCTTGGCCAAGGGCAGGATAGCCAAAAACATTCAGTACTTC.

The chain uses TRBV5-1 and TRBJ1-6; D is undetermined. V lost 0 bases and J lost 1, with 8 bases in between. The CDR3 extends over 16 amino acids. Germline V lookup: CDR1 SGHRS, CDR2 YFSETQ. For the CDR3, the DNA is TGCGCCAGCAGCTTGGGTTCTAGGTCCTATAATTCACCCCTCCACTTT. Translated: CASSLGSRSYNSPLHF.

This chain joins TRBV7-8 and TRBJ2-5; 10 bases line up with TRBD1. The germline V gene has CDR1 SGHVS and CDR2 FQNEAQ. V trimming: 5 bases; J trimming: 3 bases; junction bases outside the gene matches: 6. This CDR3 comprises 15 residues. Written as DNA, the CDR3 is TGTGCCAGCAGCGTAGGGGACAGGGGCAAAGAGACCCAGTACTTC. This codes for CASSVGDRGKETQYF.

This chain joins TRBV7-9 and TRBJ2-2, with D possibly matching TRBD1 (6 bases). Germline values: CDR1 SEHNR, CDR2 FQNEAQ (reference sequence). V was pared by 5 bases and J by 2 bases, with 12 bases between. The CDR3 loop spans 15 amino acids. CDR3 protein: CASSAPRGNTGELFF. The CDR3 bases are TGTGCCAGCAGCGCCCCCAGGGGCAACACCGGGGAGCTGTTTTTT.

The J gene is TRBJ2-1, the V gene TRBV27, with TRBD1 as a possible D gene (6 bases). The germline V gene has CDR1 MNHEY and CDR2 SMNVEV (reference sequence). This CDR3 is built from 15 residues. The V end was cut by 5 bases, the J end by 8 bases, with 19 bases between. The CDR3 spells CASSNGQGLNDEQFF. The DNA for the CDR3 is TGTGCCAGCAGTAATGGTCAGGGGTTAAACGATGAGCAGTTCTTC.

CDR3 sequence reads: CASSLERVSSYEQYF. In nucleotides, the CDR3 is TGTGCCAGCAGCCTGGAGCGGGTGAGCTCCTACGAGCAGTACTTC. The rearrangement uses TRBV11-2 and TRBJ2-7, with D possibly matching TRBD2 (6 bases). The V and J ends lost 5 bases and 0 bases respectively, with 14 bases between them. Germline V CDR1 and CDR2: SGHAT, FQNNGV. This CDR3 region has 15 residues. The variable domain in full, completed from reference TRBV11-2 and TRBJ2-7, reads EAGVAQSPRYKIIEKRQSVAFWCNPISGHATLYWYQQILGQGPKLLIQFQNNGVVDDSQLPKDRFSAERLKGVDSTLKIQPAKLEDSAVYLCASSLERVSSYEQYFGPGTRLTVT.

The V and J genes are TRBV11-1 and TRBJ2-3; possible D gene TRBD1, 6 bases. V was shortened by 0 bases and J by 6 bases, with 13 bases between the two germline ends. From germline, CDR1 is SGHAT and CDR2 FQDESV (reference sequence). The length of the CDR3 is 15 residues. The chain's CDR3 is CASSLAGALPDTQYF. CDR3 sequence (DNA): TGTGCCAGCAGCTTAGCGGGGGCCTTGCCGGATACGCAGTATTTT.

This chain uses TRBV6-5 with TRBJ2-3; D is undetermined. In germline, CDR1 is MNHEY, CDR2 SVGAGI. V lost 0 bases to trimming and J lost 3 bases, with 7 bases between them. The CDR3 has 14 residues. The chain's CDR3 is CASSYSLETDTQYF. In DNA, the CDR3 is TGTGCCAGCAGTTACTCATTAGAAACAGATACGCAGTATTTT.

The V gene is TRBV28, the J gene TRBJ2-2; D may be TRBD1 (6 bases). The V gene lost 10 bases and the J gene lost 2 bases, with 17 bases spanning the gap. The length of the CDR3 is 15 residues. Germline CDR1 is MDHEN and CDR2 is SYDVKM. For the CDR3, the DNA is TGTGCCACCGTATTACAGGGAACTAACACCGGGGAGCTGTTTTTT. Residues: CATVLQGTNTGELFF.

The chain is built from TRBV19 and TRBJ1-5; D is unclear. V lost 2 bases to trimming and J lost 10 bases, with 15 bases between them. The CDR3 sequence is 14 residues long. CDR1 is LNHDA, CDR2 SQIVND, per germline (reference sequence). CDR3 bases: TGTGCCAGTAGTATAACTTCGCCGACACGACCCCAGCATTTT. It is translated as CASSITSPTRPQHF.

This sequence joins TRBV27 and TRBJ1-5; D perhaps matches TRBD1 (6 bases). Trimming left V 2 bases short and J 4 bases short, with 12 bases between. The CDR3 has 15 residues. CDR1 is MNHEY and CDR2 is SMNVEV in the germline V gene (reference sequence). The DNA for the CDR3 is TGTGCCAGCAGTTTACAGGGAAGGGGGAATCAGCCCCAGCATTTT. It specifies CASSLQGRGNQPQHF.